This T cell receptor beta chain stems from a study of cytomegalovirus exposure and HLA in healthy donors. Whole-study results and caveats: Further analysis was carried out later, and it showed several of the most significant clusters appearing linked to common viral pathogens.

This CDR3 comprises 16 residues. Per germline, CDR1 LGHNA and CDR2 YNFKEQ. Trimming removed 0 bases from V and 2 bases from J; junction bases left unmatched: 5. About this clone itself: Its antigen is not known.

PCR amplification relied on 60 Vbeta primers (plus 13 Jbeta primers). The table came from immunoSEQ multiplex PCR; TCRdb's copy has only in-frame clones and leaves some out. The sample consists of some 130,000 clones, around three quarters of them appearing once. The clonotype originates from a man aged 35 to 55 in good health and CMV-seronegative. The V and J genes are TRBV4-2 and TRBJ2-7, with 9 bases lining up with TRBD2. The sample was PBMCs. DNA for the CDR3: TGTGCCAGCAGCCAAGATTCTAGCGGGACCACCTACGAGCAGTACTTC. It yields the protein CASSQDSSGTTYEQYF.